The rows below give T cell receptor beta chains drawn from one sample of a study of T-cell memory formation after mild COVID-19. TCRdb called the 5' RACE reads again in MiXCR, with one record for every CDR3 protein. The data show under 300,000 distinct CDR3 sequences, 15% to 20% seen once. The sequenced sample consisted of PBMCs or a T cell subset sorted from them (not recorded which). Every receptor here comes from a young man who had mild COVID-19 (a few samples of this study predate the infection). Cell type and time point are not known. The CDR3 runs from the conserved cysteine through the conserved F or W. D genes are given only for firm matches.

J gene: TRBJ2-5
CDR3 length: 15
D gene: -
V gene: TRBV4-3
CDR3 protein: CASSQEDRGGETQYF

J gene: TRBJ2-2
CDR3 length: 14
D gene: -
V gene: TRBV19
CDR3 protein: CASSMVGAGGELFF

J gene: TRBJ2-7
CDR3 length: 13
D gene: -
V gene: TRBV18
CDR3 protein: CASSPPGLGEQYF

J gene: TRBJ1-2
CDR3 length: 14
D gene: -
V gene: TRBV7-9
CDR3 protein: CASSSQGLIYGYTF

J gene: TRBJ1-4
CDR3 length: 13
D gene: -
V gene: TRBV5-5
CDR3 protein: CASSWNGMKKLFF

J gene: TRBJ1-1
CDR3 length: 15
D gene: TRBD1
V gene: TRBV7-9
CDR3 protein: CASSPPDRGVVEAFF

J gene: TRBJ2-5
CDR3 length: 15
D gene: TRBD2
V gene: TRBV29-1
CDR3 protein: CSVEGGRGDQETQYF

J gene: TRBJ1-5
CDR3 length: 16
D gene: -
V gene: TRBV5-1
CDR3 protein: CASSPGTGTLNQPQHF

J gene: TRBJ2-1
CDR3 length: 15
D gene: TRBD2
V gene: TRBV9
CDR3 protein: CASSVFSWGGNEQFF

J gene: TRBJ1-4
CDR3 length: 14
D gene: -
V gene: TRBV7-9
CDR3 protein: CASSLGPVNEKLFF

J gene: TRBJ2-3
CDR3 length: 16
D gene: -
V gene: TRBV24-1
CDR3 protein: CATSDPGGGDTDTQYF

J gene: TRBJ2-1
CDR3 length: 15
D gene: TRBD2
V gene: TRBV12-3/TRBV12-4
CDR3 protein: CASSPGGGSGNEQFF

J gene: TRBJ1-3
CDR3 length: 12
D gene: -
V gene: TRBV7-9
CDR3 protein: CASSLHGNTIYF

J gene: TRBJ2-5
CDR3 length: 14
D gene: -
V gene: TRBV27
CDR3 protein: CASRTGQWVETQYF

J gene: TRBJ1-4
CDR3 length: 14
D gene: -
V gene: TRBV12-3/TRBV12-4
CDR3 protein: CASSLQGIGEKLFF

J gene: TRBJ2-7
CDR3 length: 11
D gene: TRBD1
V gene: TRBV29-1
CDR3 protein: CSVGDRDEQYF

J gene: TRBJ1-5
CDR3 length: 16
D gene: TRBD1
V gene: TRBV12-3/TRBV12-4
CDR3 protein: CASSYRTGVPNQPQHF

J gene: TRBJ2-5
CDR3 length: 18
D gene: TRBD2
V gene: TRBV7-2
CDR3 protein: CASSLISGGAQIQETQYF

J gene: TRBJ1-5
CDR3 length: 12
D gene: -
V gene: TRBV7-2
CDR3 protein: CASSLIGQPQHF

J gene: TRBJ2-3
CDR3 length: 14
D gene: TRBD2
V gene: TRBV7-9
CDR3 protein: CASSASGAPDTQYF

J gene: TRBJ1-1
CDR3 length: 13
D gene: -
V gene: TRBV6-2/TRBV6-3
CDR3 protein: CASSISVRTEAFF

J gene: TRBJ1-6
CDR3 length: 14
D gene: -
V gene: TRBV9
CDR3 protein: CASSVDGRDSPLHF

J gene: TRBJ2-7
CDR3 length: 14
D gene: TRBD1
V gene: TRBV12-3/TRBV12-4
CDR3 protein: CASRAGTGTYEQYF

J gene: TRBJ2-7
CDR3 length: 15
D gene: -
V gene: TRBV11-1
CDR3 protein: CASSIERGYGYEQYF

J gene: TRBJ2-3
CDR3 length: 17
D gene: TRBD1
V gene: TRBV4-3
CDR3 protein: CASSQDLRDRGTDTQYF

J gene: TRBJ2-3
CDR3 length: 14
D gene: -
V gene: TRBV11-2
CDR3 protein: CASSAPGTADTQYF

J gene: TRBJ2-3
CDR3 length: 14
D gene: -
V gene: TRBV6-6
CDR3 protein: CASTKGGGVDTQYF

J gene: TRBJ1-6
CDR3 length: 15
D gene: TRBD1
V gene: TRBV27
CDR3 protein: CASSWGGTGGSPLHF

J gene: TRBJ2-6
CDR3 length: 14
D gene: -
V gene: TRBV6-6
CDR3 protein: CASSYRPGANVLTF

J gene: TRBJ1-3
CDR3 length: 15
D gene: -
V gene: TRBV20-1
CDR3 protein: CSARGTSGGGNTIYF

J gene: TRBJ1-6
CDR3 length: 15
D gene: -
V gene: TRBV6-5
CDR3 protein: CASSYSAQADSPLHF

J gene: TRBJ1-1
CDR3 length: 16
D gene: -
V gene: TRBV4-1
CDR3 protein: CASSPEGLARNTEAFF

J gene: TRBJ2-1
CDR3 length: 14
D gene: -
V gene: TRBV12-3/TRBV12-4
CDR3 protein: CASISRGAHNEQFF

J gene: TRBJ2-5
CDR3 length: 14
D gene: TRBD1
V gene: TRBV5-8
CDR3 protein: CASSPGTGGETQYF

J gene: TRBJ2-3
CDR3 length: 14
D gene: -
V gene: TRBV28
CDR3 protein: CASSLRLGTDTQYF

J gene: TRBJ2-3
CDR3 length: 16
D gene: TRBD2
V gene: TRBV7-3
CDR3 protein: CASSLPGGGSSDTQYF

J gene: TRBJ2-2
CDR3 length: 13
D gene: -
V gene: TRBV6-1
CDR3 protein: CASHTDYTGELFF

J gene: TRBJ2-1
CDR3 length: 15
D gene: TRBD2
V gene: TRBV5-1
CDR3 protein: CASSVGTSGGNEQFF

J gene: TRBJ2-1
CDR3 length: 14
D gene: -
V gene: TRBV25-1
CDR3 protein: CASSDQGGGDEQFF

J gene: TRBJ2-2
CDR3 length: 17
D gene: TRBD1
V gene: TRBV10-1
CDR3 protein: CASSAYRGTGNTGELFF

J gene: TRBJ1-2
CDR3 length: 15
D gene: -
V gene: TRBV7-9
CDR3 protein: CASSLGSAGEYGYTF

J gene: TRBJ2-5
CDR3 length: 15
D gene: TRBD2
V gene: TRBV3-1
CDR3 protein: CASSQGSSGQETQYF

J gene: TRBJ1-1
CDR3 length: 14
D gene: TRBD1
V gene: TRBV2
CDR3 protein: CASRGDRGDTEAFF

J gene: TRBJ2-3
CDR3 length: 14
D gene: -
V gene: TRBV4-1
CDR3 protein: CASSQVGDPDTQYF

J gene: TRBJ1-5
CDR3 length: 15
D gene: -
V gene: TRBV20-1
CDR3 protein: CSARAEYYSNQPQHF

J gene: TRBJ2-5
CDR3 length: 14
D gene: -
V gene: TRBV3-1
CDR3 protein: CASSQDPREETQYF

J gene: TRBJ2-3
CDR3 length: 13
D gene: -
V gene: TRBV9
CDR3 protein: CASSPPLTNTQYF

J gene: TRBJ2-1
CDR3 length: 14
D gene: -
V gene: TRBV7-3
CDR3 protein: CASSRTQGYNEQFF

J gene: TRBJ2-1
CDR3 length: 13
D gene: -
V gene: TRBV5-1
CDR3 protein: CASAFAGNNEQFF

J gene: TRBJ2-5
CDR3 length: 14
D gene: TRBD1
V gene: TRBV6-2/TRBV6-3
CDR3 protein: CASRTATGEETQYF

J gene: TRBJ2-3
CDR3 length: 13
D gene: -
V gene: TRBV9
CDR3 protein: CASSVESPDTQYF

J gene: TRBJ1-6
CDR3 length: 14
D gene: -
V gene: TRBV7-9
CDR3 protein: CASRAGTVNSPLHF